The rows below give T cell receptor beta chains drawn from one sample of a study of cytomegalovirus exposure and HLA in healthy donors. Using immunoSEQ multiplex PCR, the repertoire was profiled, and TCRdb retains in-frame clones only, with some absent. Among around 200,000 clones, around 83% were seen once, and the ten largest hold roughly 0.73%. Specimen: PBMCs. The receptors were gathered from a woman in her late teens or twenties in good health and CMV-seronegative. Each CDR3 is given with its conserved first and last residue. Fields, in order: J gene, V gene, D gene, clone size, CDR3 protein, CDR3 DNA. A D gene is named only where the DNA matches it firmly. Size values are once, few and many counts, or a class for expanded clones, and some rows have none.

TRBJ1-4 | TRBV5-1 | TRBD1 | . | CASTQGAGREKLFF | TGCGCCAGCACCCAGGGGGCCGGTAGGGAAAAACTGTTTTTT
TRBJ2-3 | TRBV27 | . | . | CASSSLAGLTDTQYF | TGTGCCAGCAGTTCACTAGCTGGACTCACAGATACGCAGTATTTT
TRBJ2-6 | TRBV13 | . | . | CASSLNSGYFSGANVLTF | TGTGCCAGCAGCTTAAACAGCGGGTACTTTTCTGGGGCCAACGTCCTGACTTTC
TRBJ1-1 | TRBV4-1 | . | once | CASSKGEGMNTEAFF | TGCGCCAGCAGCAAAGGGGAGGGAATGAACACTGAAGCTTTCTTT
TRBJ2-7 | TRBV6-6 | TRBD2 | . | CASSRSGESSYEQYF | TGTGCCAGCAGCCGTAGCGGGGAGAGCTCCTACGAGCAGTACTTC
TRBJ2-1 | TRBV25-1 | . | . | CASSERADSDEQFF | TGTGCCAGCAGTGAACGGGCGGATAGCGATGAGCAGTTCTTC
TRBJ1-4 | TRBV7-2 | . | . | CASSLTGEKLFF | TGTGCCAGCAGCTTAACAGGGGAAAAACTGTTTTTT
TRBJ2-6 | TRBV15 | . | . | CATSRDALLGPGANVLTF | TGTGCCACCAGCAGAGATGCACTACTAGGCCCTGGGGCCAACGTCCTGACTTTC
TRBJ2-1 | TRBV5-1 | TRBD1 | . | CASTGGSAYNEQFF | TGCGCCAGCACAGGGGGATCGGCCTACAATGAGCAGTTCTTC
TRBJ1-1 | TRBV5-1 | . | . | CASSLGIVGGEAFF | TGCGCCAGCAGCTTGGGCATTGTGGGGGGTGAAGCTTTCTTT
TRBJ1-1 | TRBV6-6 | . | . | CASSYPWGGATEAFF | TGTGCCAGCAGTTACCCCTGGGGGGGCGCGACTGAAGCTTTCTTT